The present T cell receptor beta chain was sequenced within a study of molecular identifiers for immune sequencing clone quantification. Study-wide results and limits: The share of molecules held by clones above 20 RNA copies was over 97% in effector cells and under 1% in naive cells.

In TCRdb, the PCR reads were re-called with MiXCR into one record per CDR3 protein. The table records approximately 97,000 distinct CDR3 sequences, less than 35% of them present only once. Germline CDR1 and CDR2: MNHEY and SVGEGT. The CDR3 consists of 13 residues. This clonotype was seen only a few times. Its antigen is unknown. Sequence at one end of the junction differs from germline and may be a read error. The clonotype originates from a human donor in good health. Some libraries in this study had Jurkat cell RNA spiked in. The sequenced material came from naive CD8+ T cells from blood, with Jurkat cell RNA spiked in. Subset described: FACS-sorted CD8+CD4-CCR7+CD45RA+ naive T cells. The V call is TRBV6-2 or TRBV6-3, the J call TRBJ2-7; D gene ambiguous. The CDR3 loop is CASNYSSGYEQYF. The CDR3 DNA follows: TGTGCCAGCAATTACTCGTCCGGATACGAGCAGTACTTC.